The 7 T cell receptor beta chains listed next were all sequenced from one sample in a study of CD8 T cells in ankylosing spondylitis. TCRdb reprocessed the 5' RACE reads with MiXCR, giving one entry per CDR3 protein. Seen here are approximately 350,000 distinct CDR3 sequences, 20% to 25% observed once, and the top ten hold over 10%. Sequencing used blood, either unsorted or a sorted T cell fraction (not recorded which). The receptors here all came from a male donor with ankylosing spondylitis or in good health (not recorded which).

This clonotype was detected a few times. This rearrangement joins TRBV7-9 to TRBJ2-1; maybe TRBD2 (6 bases). Trimming stripped 3 bases from V and 2 bases from J, with 14 bases between. The CDR3 is 16 amino acids. CDR1 and CDR2 from the germline V gene are SEHNR and FQNEAQ (reference sequence). The chain's CDR3 is CASSLGGLTTYNEQFF. DNA of the CDR3: TGTGCCAGCAGCTTGGGGGGACTTACAACCTACAATGAGCAGTTCTTC. The complete variable domain, with remaining parts taken from reference TRBV7-9 and TRBJ2-1, reads DTGVSQNPRHKITKRGQNVTFRCDPISEHNRLYWYRQTLGQGPEFLTYFQNEAQLEKSRLLSDRFSAERPKGSFSTLEIQRTEQGDSAMYLCASSLGGLTTYNEQFFGPGTRLTVL.

This clonotype was picked up a small number of times. This chain joins TRBV7-8 and TRBJ1-1; 7 bases are a match to TRBD1. This CDR3 spans 14 amino acids. CDR1 and CDR2 (germline): SGHVS, FQNEAQ. V lost 2 bases, J lost 1 base, and 1 base stayed unmatched. The CDR3 DNA is TGTGCCAGCAGCTTAAGGACAGGGAACACTGAAGCTTTCTTT. Translating it yields CASSLRTGNTEAFF.

V and J are TRBV18 and TRBJ2-7, with TRBD1 matching over 8 bases. The germline gives CDR1 KGHSH, CDR2 LQKENI. J gave up 3 bases and V 3 bases, and 4 bases lay outside the gene matches. The CDR3 is 14 residues long. CDR3 nucleotides: TGTGCCAGCTCACCGAAGGACAGGGACTACGAGCAGTACTTC. Its translation: CASSPKDRDYEQYF.

The rearrangement joins TRBV6-6 to TRBJ2-7; D unclear. The germline CDR1 and CDR2 sequences are MNHNY and SVGAGI (reference sequence). The germline V and J ends were trimmed by 0 bases and 8 bases, with 14 bases remaining between them. CDR3 length equals 14 residues. The CDR3 bases are TGTGCCAGCAGTTACTCGTCCACCGGCGGCCAGCAGTACTTC. This gives the protein CASSYSSTGGQQYF.

The chain recombines TRBV9 with TRBJ2-1; D is unclear. CDR3 length: 12 amino acids. In germline, CDR1 is SGDLS, CDR2 YYNGEE. Trimming pared 4 bases from V and 12 bases from J, leaving 14 bases between. The CDR3 bases are TGTGCCAGCAGCATAGCTGGCGTCGGGCAGTTCTTC. It specifies CASSIAGVGQFF.

This clonotype was seen a handful of times. This chain joins TRBV9 and TRBJ1-6, with unresolved D. The CDR3 runs to 14 residues. CDR1 SGDLS and CDR2 YYNGEE come from the germline V gene. Trimming removed 4 bases from V and 9 bases from J, with 14 bases in between. In DNA, the CDR3 is TGTGCCAGCAGCATGGGATCGGGGTCTTCACCCCTCCACTTT. Its protein product is CASSMGSGSSPLHF.

This clonotype was counted a few times. This rearrangement joins TRBV20-1 to TRBJ2-7, with a tentative D call TRBD2 (6 bases). The CDR3 length is 15 residues. Germline values: CDR1 DFQATT, CDR2 SNEGSKA (reference sequence). The V end lost 6 bases, the J end lost 2 bases, and 20 bases lay between the germline ends. The CDR3 here is CSAYTLAESTYEQYF. The CDR3 bases are TGCAGTGCCTACACCTTAGCGGAATCGACCTACGAGCAGTACTTC.